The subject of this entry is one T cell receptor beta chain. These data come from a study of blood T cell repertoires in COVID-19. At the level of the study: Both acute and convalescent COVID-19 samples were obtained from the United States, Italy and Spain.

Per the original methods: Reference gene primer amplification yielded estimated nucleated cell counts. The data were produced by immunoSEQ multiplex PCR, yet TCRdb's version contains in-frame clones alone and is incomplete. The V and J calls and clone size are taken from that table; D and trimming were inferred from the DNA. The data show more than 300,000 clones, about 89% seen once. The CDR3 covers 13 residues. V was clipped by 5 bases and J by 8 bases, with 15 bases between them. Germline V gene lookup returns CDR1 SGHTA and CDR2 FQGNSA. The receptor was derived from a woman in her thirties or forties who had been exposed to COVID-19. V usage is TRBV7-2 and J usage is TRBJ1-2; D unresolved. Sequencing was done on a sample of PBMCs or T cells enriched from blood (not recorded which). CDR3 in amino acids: CASSLSEGRGYTF. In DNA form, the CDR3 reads TGTGCCAGCAGCCTTAGCGAGGGTAGGGGCTACACCTTC. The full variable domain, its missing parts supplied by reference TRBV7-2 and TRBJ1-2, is GAGVSQSPSNKVTEKGKDVELRCDPISGHTALYWYRQSLGQGLEFLIYFQGNSAPDKSGLPSDRFSAERTGGSVSTLTIQRTQQEDSAVYLCASSLSEGRGYTFGSGTRLTVV.